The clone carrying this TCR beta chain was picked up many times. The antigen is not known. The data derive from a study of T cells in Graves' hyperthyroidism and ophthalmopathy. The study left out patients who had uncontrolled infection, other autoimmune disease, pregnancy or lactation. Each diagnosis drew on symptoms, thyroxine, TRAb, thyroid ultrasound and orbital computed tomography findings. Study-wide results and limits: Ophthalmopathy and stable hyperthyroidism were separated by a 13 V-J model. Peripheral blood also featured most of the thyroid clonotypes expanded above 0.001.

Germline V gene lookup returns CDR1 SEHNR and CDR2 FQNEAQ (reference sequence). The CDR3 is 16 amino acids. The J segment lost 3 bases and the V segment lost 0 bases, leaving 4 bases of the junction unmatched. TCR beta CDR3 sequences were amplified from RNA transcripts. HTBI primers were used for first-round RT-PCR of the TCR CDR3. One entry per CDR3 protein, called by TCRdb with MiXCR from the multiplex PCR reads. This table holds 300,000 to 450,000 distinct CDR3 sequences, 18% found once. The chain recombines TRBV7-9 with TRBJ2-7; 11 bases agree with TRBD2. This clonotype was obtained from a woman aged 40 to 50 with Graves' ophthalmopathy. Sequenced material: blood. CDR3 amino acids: CASSLAGTSGHYEQYF. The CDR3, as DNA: TGTGCCAGCAGCTTAGCCGGGACTAGCGGACACTACGAGCAGTACTTC.